This T cell receptor beta chain appears in the sequencing data of a study of blood T cells in healthy people across ages. In the study overall: Template switching recovered approximately one barcoded beta molecule for every two T cells.

Together with a sample-barcoded 5' primer, a J-beta primer mix was included in a second PCR lasting about 7 to 11 cycles. Every molecule of cDNA carried a tag from a template-switch adaptor with 12 random nucleotides. In TCRdb, the 5' RACE reads were re-called with MiXCR into one record per CDR3 protein. Of 700,000 to 900,000 distinct CDR3 sequences listed, roughly 50% are singletons. Per-sample yields of isolated PBMCs were at least 6 million. Notes on the study in general: The study found more naive CD4+ cells and higher diversity in long-lived than aged donors.

V gave up 7 bases and J gave up 1 base, with 13 bases separating them. CDR1 and CDR2 (germline): SNHLY, FYNNEI. The CDR3 covers 14 residues. In its sample, this clonotype was seen once. As yet, its antigen is unknown. Input material: blood. J is TRBJ1-1 and V is TRBV2, with TRBD1 as a possible D gene (5 bases). This clonotype was obtained from an elderly man in good health. CDR3 nucleotides: TGTGCCAGCACCAAGGGGCGGACGAACACTGAAGCTTTCTTT. This translates into CASTKGRTNTEAFF.